Listed here are 27 T cell receptor beta chains from one sample, sequenced in a study of T-cell reconstitution after alpha-beta-depleted transplantation in children. TCRbeta library preparation incorporated unique molecular identifiers. MiXCR was run by TCRdb on the PCR reads, yielding one entry per CDR3 protein. The sample has 200,000 to 250,000 distinct CDR3 sequences; approximately 11% are singletons. Sample: PBMCs, taken before TCRalphabeta/CD19-depleted stem cell transplant. These receptor sequences come from a child in the first two years of life with acute myeloid leukemia, due to receive a stem cell transplant.

This clonotype was seen at least ten times. The V gene is TRBV5-1, the J gene TRBJ2-1; 8 positions agree with TRBD1. The length of the CDR3 is 15 residues. Germline CDR1 is SGHRS and CDR2 is YFSETQ. Germline trimming cut 4 bases from V and 5 bases from J; bases unmatched to any gene: 8. The CDR3 loop is CASSRGPTGDNEQFF. CDR3 nucleotide sequence: TGCGCCAGCAGCCGGGGTCCGACAGGGGACAATGAGCAGTTCTTC.

The chain has TRBV3-1 and TRBJ2-1, with 7 bases aligning to TRBD1. V lost 4 bases and J lost 7; bases outside the gene matches: 4. CDR3 length: 13 amino acids. Per germline, CDR1 LGHDT and CDR2 YNNKEL (reference sequence). CDR3 sequence reads: CASSRQGINEQFF. The CDR3, as DNA: TGTGCCAGCAGCCGACAGGGAATTAATGAGCAGTTCTTC.

This clonotype appeared many times. This rearrangement joins TRBV5-1 to TRBJ2-2; D tentatively fits TRBD1 or TRBD2 (5 bases each). Germline CDR1 is SGHRS and CDR2 is YFSETQ. This CDR3 spans 15 amino acids. Trimming took off 2 bases at V and 4 bases at J, with 12 bases between the two ends. As DNA, the CDR3 is TGCGCCAGCAGCTTTGACGAGGGGAGCACCGGGGAGCTGTTTTTT. This codes for CASSFDEGSTGELFF.

This sequence joins TRBV10-3 and TRBJ1-6, with 8 positions matching TRBD1. The CDR3 is made up of 15 amino acids. Germline V gene data show CDR1 as ENHRY and CDR2 as SYGVKD. V dropped 0 bases and J dropped 10; count of bases not matched to a gene: 5. This CDR3 reads CAISESPGGQSPLHF. Here the CDR3 DNA reads TGTGCCATCAGTGAGTCCCCAGGGGGCCAATCACCCCTCCACTTT.

This clonotype was found a few times. The chain employs TRBV23-1 and TRBJ2-2, with 7 bases lining up with TRBD2. TRBV23-1 is assigned to the ORF class and has an uncertain function. V shed 7 bases, J shed 6 bases, and the junction held 14 bases outside the gene matches. The CDR3 runs to 16 residues. CDR3 DNA: TGCGCCAGCATTTGTCCACCGGGACTACCTGCCGGGGAGCTGTTTTTT. Translation gives CASICPPGLPAGELFF.

In its sample, this clonotype was seen many times. This chain connects TRBV5-1 to TRBJ2-3, with 10 bases identical to TRBD2. The germline V gene encodes CDR1 SGHRS and CDR2 YFSETQ. The CDR3 totals 18 residues. Unmatched junction bases numbered 9, after V lost 0 bases and J lost 2 bases. The CDR3 DNA sequence: TGCGCCAGCAGCTTGGATCCCGTTAGCGGGAGGAACACAGATACGCAGTATTTT. Protein: CASSLDPVSGRNTDTQYF.

The DNA for the CDR3 is TGCAGTGCTCCCAAGAGCGGGACAACAGATACGCAGTATTTT. It is translated as CSAPKSGTTDTQYF. The chain has TRBV20-1 and TRBJ2-3; a possible D gene is TRBD2 (7 bases). Trimming left V 5 bases short and J 3 bases short, with 15 bases between. Germline V gene lookup returns CDR1 DFQATT and CDR2 SNEGSKA (reference sequence). CDR3 length: 14 amino acids.

This clonotype was detected ten times or more. The chain uses TRBV29-1 and TRBJ2-7; a possible D gene is TRBD1 (5 bases). Germline V gives CDR1 SQVTM, CDR2 ANQGSEA. The CDR3 has 13 residues. V lost 0 bases, J lost 3 bases, and 9 bases lay in between. The CDR3 region has the DNA TGCAGCGTTGAAGATTTGGACATCTACGAGCAGTACTTC. Translating gives CSVEDLDIYEQYF.

This clonotype has a count of ten or more. The genes are TRBV28 and TRBJ2-7, with a tentative D call TRBD2 (5 bases). The CDR3 is 14 amino acids. V was trimmed by 3 bases and J by 5 bases, leaving 14 bases between them. CDR1 MDHEN and CDR2 SYDVKM come from the germline V gene. The CDR3 nucleotides are TGTGCCAGCAGTTTGGTAGCGACGATCCACGAGCAGTACTTC. This translates into CASSLVATIHEQYF.

This clonotype was seen more than once but under ten times. The chain links TRBV30 to TRBJ2-3, with 7 positions matching TRBD2. The CDR3 is 15 amino acids. Trimming cost V 3 bases and J 9 bases; bases outside gene matches: 15. Germline CDR1 reads GTSNPN; CDR2 reads SVGIG (reference sequence). CDR3 protein: CAWSAAGRVLRTQYF. In DNA form, the CDR3 reads TGTGCCTGGAGCGCAGCGGGACGAGTATTGAGGACGCAGTATTTT.

This clonotype has at least ten counts. CDR3 sequence reads: CASSFRPLAEYTNEQFF. The CDR3 DNA reads TGTGCCAGCAGCTTTCGCCCCCTAGCGGAATACACTAATGAGCAGTTCTTC. The chain combines TRBV7-8 with TRBJ2-1; 7 nucleotides line up with TRBD2. This CDR3 comprises 17 residues. In germline, CDR1 is SGHVS, CDR2 FQNEAQ. With 3 bases clipped from V and 7 bases from J, the junction kept 15 bases outside the gene matches. Full variable domain (remainder filled in from reference TRBV7-8 and TRBJ2-1): GAGVSQSPRYKVAKRGQDVALRCDPISGHVSLFWYQQALGQGPEFLTYFQNEAQLDKSGLPSDRFFAERPEGSVSTLKIQRTQQEDSAVYLCASSFRPLAEYTNEQFFGPGTRLTVL.

There are many counts of this clonotype. The genes are TRBV20-1 and TRBJ2-3; 7 nucleotides line up with TRBD2. The CDR3 loop spans 15 amino acids. Germline-derived CDR1 and CDR2 are DFQATT and SNEGSKA (reference sequence). Trimming removed 5 bases from V and 1 base from J; junction bases left unmatched: 9. CDR3 DNA sequence: TGCAGTGCTCAACGCAGCGCGGGGGGCACAGATACGCAGTATTTT. Protein sequence: CSAQRSAGGTDTQYF.

This clonotype was observed many times. The chain links TRBV5-1 to TRBJ2-3; no clear D. With 0 bases removed from V and 2 bases from J, the gap between germline ends came to 7 bases. There are 14 residues in the CDR3. The germline gives CDR1 SGHRS, CDR2 YFSETQ. The CDR3 nucleotides read TGCGCCAGCAGCTTGGGACTCCCCACAGATACGCAGTATTTT. It encodes CASSLGLPTDTQYF.

The genes are TRBV28 and TRBJ2-2, with 10 nucleotides matching TRBD2. V lost 7 bases to trimming and J lost 2 bases; unmatched junction nucleotides: 7. The CDR3 extends over 16 amino acids. CDR1 is MDHEN and CDR2 is SYDVKM in the germline V gene. CDR3 amino acids: CASTFSGGGNTGELFF. In DNA, the CDR3 is TGTGCCAGCACTTTCAGCGGGGGGGGAAACACCGGGGAGCTGTTTTTT.

At least ten counts were recorded for this clonotype. This chain uses TRBV20-1 with TRBJ2-5; the match to TRBD2 covers 10 bases. The CDR3 has 15 residues. Germline V CDR1 and CDR2: DFQATT, SNEGSKA (reference sequence). Trimming removed 4 bases from V and 5 bases from J; junction bases left unmatched: 10. The CDR3 reads CSATFASGRYETQYF. The CDR3 DNA sequence: TGCAGTGCTACCTTTGCTAGCGGGAGATATGAGACCCAGTACTTC.

This clonotype was counted many times. V and J are TRBV24-1 and TRBJ2-3; TRBD2 might be the D (5 bases). This CDR3 spans 14 amino acids. CDR1 KGHDR and CDR2 SFDVKD come from the germline V gene. V shed 3 bases and J shed 2 bases, with 8 bases lying between them. The CDR3 DNA reads TGTGCCACCAGTGATAGCGGCTACACAGATACGCAGTATTTT. Its protein is CATSDSGYTDTQYF.

This clonotype has only one observation. The rearrangement joins TRBV27 to TRBJ2-3, with D tentatively TRBD2 (6 bases). Trimming stripped 6 bases from V and 1 base from J, with 20 bases between. The CDR3 loop spans 17 amino acids. Germline assignment: CDR1 MNHEY and CDR2 SMNVEV (reference sequence). The CDR3: CASRPVGLALRTDTQYF. In DNA form, the CDR3 reads TGTGCCAGCAGGCCCGTTGGGCTAGCGTTACGCACAGATACGCAGTATTTT.

In its sample, this clonotype was seen many times. J is TRBJ2-5 and V is TRBV7-2, with unresolved D. The CDR3 loop spans 16 amino acids. Trimming took off 5 bases at V and 5 bases at J, with 21 bases between the two ends. Germline CDR1 SGHTA, CDR2 FQGNSA. DNA of the CDR3: TGTGCCAGCAGCCCAGGCCCCGGACGGTCGACGGAGACCCAGTACTTC. Amino acids: CASSPGPGRSTETQYF.

This clonotype was recorded at least ten times. This sequence joins TRBV12-3 or TRBV12-4 and TRBJ1-2; 9 bases match TRBD1. The CDR3 loop spans 12 amino acids. V was pared by 4 bases and J by 7 bases, with 1 base of the junction left unmatched. In nucleotides, the CDR3 is TGTGCCAGCAGTTCGGGACAGGGTGGCTACACCTTC. Translated: CASSSGQGGYTF.

This clonotype was detected ten times or more. The chain links TRBV5-8 to TRBJ1-5; weak D call: TRBD1 (6 bases). V was trimmed by 4 bases and J by 2 bases, leaving 16 bases between them. CDR1 is SGHTS and CDR2 is YDEGEE in the germline V gene. CDR3 length: 16 residues. The CDR3 nucleotides read TGTGCCAGCAGCCGGCGGCGGGGGCTAGGCAATCAGCCCCAGCATTTT. Its protein product is CASSRRRGLGNQPQHF.

There are many counts of this clonotype. This chain joins TRBV20-1 and TRBJ2-7, with 7 positions matching TRBD1. With V trimmed by 1 base and J by 5 bases, 8 bases remained unmatched. Germline V lookup: CDR1 DFQATT, CDR2 SNEGSKA (reference sequence). The length of the CDR3 is 14 residues. The CDR3 bases are TGCAGTGCTAGAGCTTTAGGACAGGCGGACGAGCAGTACTTC. It translates to CSARALGQADEQYF.

On this clonotype itself: Given a much more abundant clone one base away, this may be a read error. V gene TRBV20-1 combines with J gene TRBJ1-2, with 7 bases that match TRBD1. Germline V gene sequence: CDR1 DFQATT, CDR2 SNEGSKA (reference sequence). The CDR3 has 11 amino acids. DNA for the CDR3: TGCAGTGCCCCGACAGGGCCTGGCTACCCCTTC. As protein: CSAPTGPGYPF.

This clonotype was counted ten times or more. The rearrangement links TRBV12-3 or TRBV12-4 to TRBJ2-1, with D possibly TRBD1 on 6 matching bases. The CDR3 has 17 residues. Trimming cost V 3 bases and J 2 bases, with 17 bases left between them. CDR3 DNA: TGTGCCAGCAGTTTCTCCCTCACAGGGTGGGCCTACAATGAGCAGTTCTTC. Encoded protein: CASSFSLTGWAYNEQFF.

In its sample, this clonotype was seen a few times. V and J are TRBV19 and TRBJ1-2; D is unresolved. Germline-derived CDR1 and CDR2 are LNHDA and SQIVND (reference sequence). This CDR3 contains 12 residues. V was pared by 7 bases and J by 8 bases, with 14 bases between. The DNA for the CDR3 is TGTGCCAGTACCCCCGACTCGGGAGGCTACACCTTC. Protein product: CASTPDSGGYTF.

Many counts were recorded for this clonotype. CDR3 sequence reads: CASTRLDTQYF. CDR3 sequence (DNA): TGTGCCAGCACGCGGTTGGATACGCAGTATTTT. V and J are TRBV12-3 or TRBV12-4 and TRBJ2-3; no clear D gene. The V gene lost 7 bases and the J gene lost 6 bases, with 8 bases spanning the gap. The CDR3 loop spans 11 amino acids.

This clonotype was detected many times. V usage is TRBV20-1 and J usage is TRBJ1-5; D ambiguous. With 3 bases removed from V and 5 bases from J, the gap between germline ends came to 8 bases. In germline, CDR1 is DFQATT, CDR2 SNEGSKA (reference sequence). This CDR3 is built from 12 residues. CDR3 DNA: TGCAGTGCTAGGGAGGGATATCAGCCCCAGCATTTT. Translated, it gives CSAREGYQPQHF.

In this sample, this clonotype turned up many times. The rearrangement joins TRBV5-1 to TRBJ2-1; TRBD2 is a possible D gene (6 bases). Between the trimmed V and J ends, which lost 5 bases and 0 bases, there was a span of 9 bases. Germline V gene lookup returns CDR1 SGHRS and CDR2 YFSETQ. CDR3 length: 14 amino acids. CDR3 region: CASRGTHSYNEQFF. In nucleotides, the CDR3 is TGCGCCAGCAGAGGGACTCACTCCTACAATGAGCAGTTCTTC.